This T cell receptor (beta chain) was sequenced for a study of cytomegalovirus exposure and HLA in healthy donors. General study points: An analysis done earlier found most TCR beta V segments productive about 87% or about 30% of the time. Researchers catalogued approximately 160 TCR beta chains as cytomegalovirus-associated.

Researchers ran the PCR with 60 Vbeta and 13 Jbeta primers. Here immunoSEQ multiplex PCR was the method, and the copy in TCRdb shows in-frame clones only, minus some. The sample lists 130,000 or so clones, almost 85% seen once, with 1.5% to 2.5% in the top ten. As regards this clone: Its target is unknown.

This CDR3 region has 16 residues. With 0 bases clipped from V and 0 bases from J, the junction kept 5 bases outside the gene matches. Germline CDR1 and CDR2: SGHKS and YYEKEE (reference sequence). The sequenced material came from PBMCs. This clonotype originated in a woman aged 40 to 50 in good health and CMV-seronegative. The V call is TRBV5-5, the J call TRBJ2-7; 8 bases line up with TRBD2. Written as DNA, the CDR3 is TGTGCCAGCAGCTTGGGGCTAGCGGGTAGCTCCTACGAGCAGTACTTC. Translation gives CASSLGLAGSSYEQYF.